The 3 T cell receptor beta chains below were found in one sample sequenced in a study of shared clonotypes between healthy human individuals. Using immunoSEQ multiplex PCR, the repertoire was profiled, and TCRdb retains in-frame clones only, with some absent. This repertoire shows about 470,000 clones, about 76% found once; its top ten account for less than 15%. Specimen: PBMCs. The receptors derive from a middle-aged woman in good health. Some clones in this sample may be carry-over from other donors' samples.

J is TRBJ2-5 and V is TRBV5-4; D gene unclear. The V end lost 1 base, the J end lost 3 bases, and 16 bases lay between the germline ends. In germline, CDR1 is SGHNT, CDR2 YYREEE (reference sequence). The CDR3 has 16 amino acids. CDR3 amino acids: CASSLKLGFREETQYF. For the CDR3, the DNA is TGTGCCAGCAGCTTGAAGTTAGGGTTCCGCGAAGAGACCCAGTACTTC. Combining the CDR3 with reference TRBV5-4 and TRBJ2-5 gives the whole variable domain ETGVTQSPTHLIKTRGQQVTLRCSSQSGHNTVSWYQQALGQGPQFIFQYYREEENGRGNFPPRFSGLQFPNYSSELNVNALELDDSALYLCASSLKLGFREETQYFGPGTRLLVL.

CDR3 in DNA: TGTGCCAGCAGTAAAGCGGAGGGATACAATGAGCAGTTCTTC. Translation: CASSKAEGYNEQFF. The rearrangement joins TRBV6-6 to TRBJ2-1, with D perhaps matching TRBD2 (6 bases). The CDR3 totals 14 residues. Germline V CDR1 and CDR2: MNHNY, SVGAGI (reference sequence). V gave up 5 bases and J gave up 4 bases, with 12 bases separating them.

The V and J genes are TRBV18 and TRBJ1-2; D gene uncertain. CDR1 KGHSH and CDR2 LQKENI come from the germline V gene. V lost 1 base and J 8 bases, leaving 11 bases between the germline ends. This CDR3 spans 13 amino acids. The CDR3 nucleotides are TGTGCCAGCTCACCACGCCAGAATGCCGGCTACACCTTC. It codes for CASSPRQNAGYTF.